This entry lists 30 T cell receptor beta chains sequenced from one sample in a study of identical twins. One entry per CDR3 protein, called by TCRdb with MiXCR from the 5' RACE reads. The table records fewer than 500,000 distinct CDR3 sequences, approximately 15% of them present only once. A further study also used this sample, focusing on yellow fever vaccine responses in identical twins.

Sequencing was performed on CD4+ T cells sorted from blood. Source of these receptors: a woman younger than 35 in good health.

This clonotype came up a few times. V is TRBV27 and J is TRBJ2-2; D call uncertain. V lost 1 base and J 7 bases, leaving 4 bases between the germline ends. The CDR3 is 12 amino acids. Germline lookup yields CDR1 MNHEY and CDR2 SMNVEV (reference sequence). The CDR3 sequence: CASSLYNGELFF. The CDR3 nucleotides are TGTGCCAGCAGTTTATATAACGGGGAGCTGTTTTTT.

This clonotype was detected a few times. The chain is built from TRBV21-1 and TRBJ2-4. TRBV21-1 is termed a pseudogene. There are 16 residues in the CDR3. As DNA, the CDR3 is TGTGCCAGTCCAAAGGCACATGATAAGTCGAAAAACATTCAGTACTTC. This sequence encodes CASPKAHDKSKNIQYF.

This clonotype was observed a handful of times. The chain is built from TRBV7-9 and TRBJ1-5; D perhaps matches TRBD1 (6 bases). The germline CDR1 and CDR2 sequences are SEHNR and FQNEAQ (reference sequence). Trimming took off 6 bases at V and 5 bases at J, with 14 bases between the two ends. This CDR3 region has 14 residues. CDR3 residues: CASSQGPGDQPQHF. CDR3 coding DNA: TGTGCCAGCAGTCAGGGGCCCGGGGATCAGCCCCAGCATTTT.

J is TRBJ2-7 and V is TRBV20-1, with TRBD2 as a possible D gene (6 bases). Trimming removed 6 bases at V and 5 bases at J, with 11 bases between. The germline V gene has CDR1 DFQATT and CDR2 SNEGSKA (reference sequence). This CDR3 region has 11 residues. The CDR3 DNA follows: TGCAGTGCCATGGGGGGAGACGAGCAGTACTTC. Translating gives CSAMGGDEQYF.

The chain joins TRBV4-3 to TRBJ2-5; the D call may be TRBD1 or TRBD2 (5 bases each). CDR3 length: 14 residues. The V end lost 9 bases, the J end lost 1 base, and 15 bases lay between the germline ends. Germline assignment: CDR1 LGHNA and CDR2 YSLEER. DNA for the CDR3: TGCGCCAGACAGAGCGTGGGACGCCAAGAGACCCAGTACTTC. Its translation: CARQSVGRQETQYF.

This clonotype was counted between two and nine times. The chain joins TRBV6-6 to TRBJ1-5; the D gene is possibly TRBD1 (5 bases). Trimming removed 9 bases from V and 5 bases from J, with 11 bases in between. This CDR3 has 12 amino acids. Per germline, CDR1 MNHNY and CDR2 SVGAGI (reference sequence). The CDR3 region is CASRGSDQPQHF. For the CDR3, the DNA is TGTGCCAGTAGGGGCTCCGATCAGCCCCAGCATTTT.

As for this clonotype: One end of the junction does not line up with germline, which may come from a read error. The V and J genes are TRBV20-1 and TRBJ2-2, with 9 bases that match TRBD1. CDR1 and CDR2 from the germline V gene are DFQATT and SNEGSKA (reference sequence). The CDR3 sequence is 15 residues long. The CDR3 loop reads CCARRQGDLAGELFF. CDR3 DNA sequence: TGCTGTGCTAGGAGACAGGGGGATTTGGCCGGGGAGCTGTTTTTT.

This clonotype was seen many times. The chain couples TRBV6-5 to TRBJ1-2; D is ambiguous. The CDR3 is made up of 14 amino acids. Looked up from germline, CDR1 is MNHEY and CDR2 is SVGAGI. Trimming left V 2 bases short and J 0 bases short, with 7 bases between. CDR3 bases: TGTGCCAGCAGTTACGGCGGCGCTAACTATGGCTACACCTTC. Residues: CASSYGGANYGYTF.

J is TRBJ2-3 and V is TRBV3-1; 10 nucleotides line up with TRBD2. This CDR3 has 16 amino acids. Germline CDR1 and CDR2: LGHDT and YNNKEL (reference sequence). Trimming removed 0 bases from V and 6 bases from J; junction bases left unmatched: 6. For the CDR3, the DNA is TGTGCCAGCAGCCAAGATGTGATAGCGGGAGGCGATACGCAGTATTTT. It codes for CASSQDVIAGGDTQYF.

This clonotype has more than one count but fewer than ten. This chain uses TRBV7-2 with TRBJ2-1; tentatively, D is TRBD2 (6 bases). This CDR3 spans 12 amino acids. Germline lookup yields CDR1 SGHTA and CDR2 FQGNSA. Trimming left V 1 base short and J 16 bases short, with 14 bases between. This chain's CDR3 is CASSLGGGLPFF. CDR3 DNA sequence: TGTGCCAGCAGCTTAGGGGGCGGACTACCATTCTTC.

This clonotype has only a few counts. The chain is built from TRBV4-3 and TRBJ2-7, with 7 positions matching TRBD1. The CDR3 sequence is 15 residues long. J lost 1 base, V lost 4 bases, and 7 bases had no gene match. The germline V gene has CDR1 LGHNA and CDR2 YSLEER. DNA of the CDR3: TGCGCCAGCAGCCCGGCGACAGGGAGATCCTACGAGCAGTACTTC. It translates to CASSPATGRSYEQYF.

The chain uses TRBV5-1 and TRBJ2-3; possibly TRBD2 for D (6 bases). The CDR3 runs 14 residues. Trimming shortened V by 4 bases and J by 2 bases, and 11 bases separated the two germline ends. From germline, CDR1 is SGHRS and CDR2 YFSETQ. The CDR3: CASSMGLDTDTQYF. The CDR3 DNA reads TGCGCCAGCAGCATGGGACTGGACACAGATACGCAGTATTTT.

The rearrangement uses TRBV7-2 and TRBJ2-5; tentatively, D is TRBD2 (6 bases). Trimming took off 5 bases at V and 2 bases at J, with 15 bases between the two ends. From germline, CDR1 is SGHTA and CDR2 FQGNSA. The CDR3 is 15 amino acids. The CDR3 protein is CASSASGAHQETQYF. The CDR3 DNA reads TGTGCCAGCAGCGCCTCGGGAGCGCATCAAGAGACCCAGTACTTC.

This clonotype was seen more than once but under ten times. V is TRBV5-6 and J is TRBJ2-7; D may be TRBD1 or TRBD2 (6 bases each). V lost 4 bases and J 5 bases, leaving 19 bases between the germline ends. CDR1 and CDR2 from the germline V gene are SGHDT and YYEEEE. CDR3 length: 15 residues. In nucleotides, the CDR3 is TGTGCCAGCAGCCTGGGCGGGACACCCTCGCACGAGCAGTACTTC. It translates to CASSLGGTPSHEQYF.

This clonotype was observed a handful of times. The V gene is TRBV10-3, the J gene TRBJ2-3; 11 bases line up with TRBD2. This CDR3 is 15 amino acids long. CDR1 ENHRY and CDR2 SYGVKD come from the germline V gene. After removal of 7 bases from V and 9 bases from J, the junction contained 12 bases not matched to a gene. As DNA, the CDR3 is TGTGCCATCAATCAACTAGCGGGAGCTTATCAGACGCAGTATTTT. It codes for CAINQLAGAYQTQYF.

The gene calls are TRBV20-1 and TRBJ2-7; TRBD1 matches 8 bases. The length of the CDR3 is 14 residues. Germline V gene sequence: CDR1 DFQATT, CDR2 SNEGSKA (reference sequence). V lost 1 base, J lost 6 bases, and 8 bases stayed unmatched. The CDR3 nucleotides are TGCAGTGCTAGAGGGCAGGGGGCAACGGGCGAGCAGTACTTC. It encodes CSARGQGATGEQYF.

The gene calls are TRBV5-1 and TRBJ2-5, with TRBD2 matching 10 bases. V was clipped by 0 bases and J by 1 base; unmatched bases: 6. This CDR3 is 17 amino acids long. Per germline, CDR1 SGHRS and CDR2 YFSETQ. This CDR3 reads CASSLAASGRIQETQYF. For the CDR3, the DNA is TGCGCCAGCAGCTTGGCAGCTAGCGGGAGAATCCAAGAGACCCAGTACTTC.

The J gene is TRBJ2-5, the V gene TRBV20-1, with 8 bases that match TRBD2. After removal of 2 bases from V and 6 bases from J, the junction contained 5 bases not matched to a gene. This CDR3 contains 13 residues. Germline CDR1 reads DFQATT; CDR2 reads SNEGSKA (reference sequence). The CDR3 nucleotides read TGCAGTGCTAGAACAGCGGGGGTGCAGACCCAGTACTTC. It codes for CSARTAGVQTQYF.

The V and J genes are TRBV30 and TRBJ1-4; a possible D gene is TRBD1 (5 bases). The CDR3 loop spans 14 amino acids. Germline V gene lookup returns CDR1 GTSNPN and CDR2 SVGIG (reference sequence). The V end lost 2 bases, the J end lost 6 bases, and 13 bases lay between the germline ends. CDR3 sequence reads: CAWSPGTEYEKLFF. The CDR3 DNA is TGTGCCTGGAGTCCCGGGACCGAGTATGAAAAACTGTTTTTT.

The V call is TRBV4-3, the J call TRBJ1-1, with no clear D. Germline V lookup: CDR1 LGHNA, CDR2 YSLEER. Trimming cost V 3 bases and J 0 bases, with 8 bases left between them. This CDR3 is 14 amino acids long. The CDR3 spells CASSHILLNTEAFF. The CDR3 DNA follows: TGCGCCAGCAGCCACATACTATTGAACACTGAAGCTTTCTTT.

This clonotype has only a few counts. The chain is built from TRBV2 and TRBJ2-6, with D unresolved. The germline CDR1 and CDR2 sequences are SNHLY and FYNNEI. The CDR3 loop spans 14 amino acids. The V gene lost 2 bases and the J gene lost 0 bases, with 2 bases spanning the gap. The CDR3 loop reads CASSEFSGANVLTF. CDR3 nucleotides: TGTGCCAGCAGTGAATTCTCTGGGGCCAACGTCCTGACTTTC.

This clonotype occurred a few times. V usage is TRBV5-1 and J usage is TRBJ1-3, with 9 bases aligning to TRBD1. Unmatched junction bases numbered 1, after V lost 0 bases and J lost 0 bases. This CDR3 contains 16 residues. The germline gives CDR1 SGHRS, CDR2 YFSETQ. CDR3 region: CASSLVQGASGNTIYF. The CDR3 coding sequence is TGCGCCAGCAGCTTGGTACAGGGGGCCTCTGGAAACACCATATATTTT.

The rearrangement links TRBV18 to TRBJ2-5, with 14 bases matching TRBD2. This CDR3 region has 17 residues. The ends lost 3 bases at V and 3 bases at J; junction bases unmatched: 6. Germline V CDR1 and CDR2: KGHSH, LQKENI. DNA for the CDR3: TGTGCCAGCTCACCCACGGGACTAGCGGGGGAGGAAGAGACCCAGTACTTC. Translated, it gives CASSPTGLAGEEETQYF.

This clonotype was seen a handful of times. The V call is TRBV29-1, the J call TRBJ2-2; D uncertain. The germline V and J ends were trimmed by 5 bases and 3 bases, with 16 bases remaining between them. There are 15 residues in the CDR3. The V gene's germline CDR1 is SQVTM and CDR2 ANQGSEA. The CDR3 region has the DNA TGCAGCGTTCGTCCCTCATTACAAGACACCGGGGAGCTGTTTTTT. Protein sequence: CSVRPSLQDTGELFF.

Comments on this clonotype: It is likely a read error, because the conserved phenylalanine at the end of the CDR3 is missing. The chain employs TRBV15 and TRBJ2-2, with D possibly being TRBD2 (6 bases). CDR1 and CDR2 (germline): LNHNV, YYDKDF (reference sequence). The CDR3 is 14 residues long. The V and J ends lost 4 bases and 6 bases respectively, with 12 bases between them. Written as DNA, the CDR3 is TGTGCCACCAGCACCGAAAGGGAGGCCGGGGAGCTGTTTCTT. Protein: CATSTEREAGELFL.

The chain employs TRBV29-1 and TRBJ2-7, with 7 nucleotides matching TRBD2. The germline gives CDR1 SQVTM, CDR2 ANQGSEA. The CDR3 extends over 14 amino acids. Trimming took 4 bases from V and 9 from J; bases not matched to a gene: 15. The CDR3 reads CSVGWPGLILRQYF. CDR3 coding DNA: TGCAGCGTTGGATGGCCGGGACTAATTCTACGGCAGTACTTC.

This clonotype was detected ten times or more. The chain joins TRBV5-6 to TRBJ2-6; D is uncertain. Germline assignment: CDR1 SGHDT and CDR2 YYEEEE. The CDR3 has 15 amino acids. V was clipped by 0 bases and J by 1 base, with 5 bases between them. The CDR3 coding sequence is TGTGCCAGCAGCTTGGGACTGTCTGGGGCCAACGTCCTGACTTTC. It encodes CASSLGLSGANVLTF.

This clonotype came up a few times. The CDR3, as DNA: TGCAGTGCCCTAGCGGGAGGCTCCTACGAGCAGTACTTC. Translation: CSALAGGSYEQYF. The V and J genes are TRBV20-1 and TRBJ2-7, with 11 nucleotides matching TRBD2. This CDR3 contains 13 residues. Losses at the gene ends were 6 bases for V and 0 bases for J; bases not matched to a gene: 1. Germline V gives CDR1 DFQATT, CDR2 SNEGSKA (reference sequence).

This clonotype has more than one count but fewer than ten. The V and J genes are TRBV15 and TRBJ1-1, with TRBD1 as a possible D gene (5 bases). Trimming took 1 base from V and 0 from J, leaving 15 bases between them. This CDR3 is built from 17 residues. Germline values: CDR1 LNHNV, CDR2 YYDKDF (reference sequence). The CDR3 protein is CATSRGVGRGVNTEAFF. CDR3 DNA: TGTGCCACCAGCAGAGGAGTAGGGAGGGGAGTGAACACTGAAGCTTTCTTT.

In its sample, this clonotype was seen a few times. The chain employs TRBV12-5 and TRBJ2-5; TRBD2 matches 11 bases. CDR1 and CDR2 (germline): LGHNT, FRNRAP. After removal of 6 bases from V and 3 bases from J, the junction contained 12 bases not matched to a gene. This CDR3 is built from 17 residues. Written as DNA, the CDR3 is TGTGCTAGTGGACCTGGACTAGCGGGCGGGTCCGAAGAGACCCAGTACTTC. It encodes CASGPGLAGGSEETQYF.